Listed below are T cell receptor beta chains from one sample, sequenced in a study of blood T cell repertoires in COVID-19. Method: immunoSEQ multiplex PCR; TCRdb's copy keeps in-frame clones and lacks some. The sample includes approximately 190,000 clones, roughly 87% seen only once; the top ten take around 6.3%. Sample: peripheral blood. All receptors come from a middle-aged woman with acute or convalescent COVID-19. Both conserved end residues are part of each CDR3. A D gene is named only where the DNA matches it firmly. The size of a clone is reported for some rows only, either as once, few or many, or as a class for expanded clones.

J | size | V | D | DNA | CDR3
TRBJ2-1 | . | TRBV10-1 | TRBD1 | TGCGCCAGCAGTACAGGGGGCCAGTGGTTCTTC | CASSTGGQWFF
TRBJ1-1 | . | TRBV9 | . | TGTGCCAGCAGCGTAGGGAGGATGAACACTGAAGCTTTCTTT | CASSVGRMNTEAFF
TRBJ2-5 | . | TRBV6-5 | TRBD1 | TGTGCCAGCAGTCCAACGACAGGGAAAGGAGAGACCCAGTACTTC | CASSPTTGKGETQYF
TRBJ1-5 | . | TRBV7-2 | . | TGTGCCAGCAGCCAAGGTCCAGGGCTGAGTAATCAGCCCCAGCATTTT | CASSQGPGLSNQPQHF
TRBJ1-1 | . | TRBV28 | TRBD1 | TGTGCCAGCAGTTCCCCGACAGGGCTCACTGAAGCTTTCTTT | CASSSPTGLTEAFF
TRBJ2-7 | . | TRBV6-5 | TRBD1 | TGTGCCAGCAGTTACTCGGGGACAGGGTCCTACGAGCAGTACTTC | CASSYSGTGSYEQYF
TRBJ2-4 | . | TRBV7-2 | TRBD2 | TGTGCCAGCAGCTCCCTAGCGGGGATGGGGATTCAGTACTTC | CASSSLAGMGIQYF
TRBJ1-1 | once | TRBV28 | TRBD1 | TGTGCCAGCAGCCGAGGACAGGGGGCTGAAGCTTTCTTT | CASSRGQGAEAFF
TRBJ2-2 | few | TRBV18 | . | TGTGCCAGCCCCACGGGCAGGGAGAACACCGGGGAGCTGTTTTTT | CASPTGRENTGELFF
TRBJ2-5 | . | TRBV19 | TRBD1 | TGTGCCAGTAGTGAGGCAGGGGGATTGGAGACCCAGTACTTC | CASSEAGGLETQYF
TRBJ1-1 | few | TRBV14 | . | TGTGCCAGCAGCCTGGCCGGGACTTCGGACACTGAAGCTTTCTTT | CASSLAGTSDTEAFF
TRBJ1-5 | . | TRBV27 | TRBD1 | TGTGCCAGCAGTTTAGACAGGGGGCTTCAGCCCCAGCATTTT | CASSLDRGLQPQHF
TRBJ1-3 | . | TRBV29-1 | . | TGCAGCGTTGGGGCAGGGACTGGAAACACCATATATTTT | CSVGAGTGNTIYF
TRBJ2-1 | once | TRBV5-1 | TRBD2 | TGCGCCAGCAGCTTTAACCCGGGACTAGCGGGGGACAATGAGCAGTTCTTC | CASSFNPGLAGDNEQFF
TRBJ1-2 | . | TRBV6-5 | TRBD1 | TGTGCCAGCAGTTACTCGTCCAGGGGGGAAGGCTACACCTTC | CASSYSSRGEGYTF
TRBJ1-5 | . | TRBV6-2/TRBV6-3 | . | TGTGCCAGCAGTTACCTCGCAGGTCCTCATCAGCCCCAGCATTTT | CASSYLAGPHQPQHF
TRBJ2-2 | . | TRBV28 | TRBD1 | TGTGCCAGCAGTACTCGACAGGGGCGCCCCCGGGAGCTGTTTTTT | CASSTRQGRPRELFF
TRBJ2-7 | . | TRBV9 | . | TGTGCCAGCAGCGTGGAGGCAAGCTCCTACGAGCAGTACTTC | CASSVEASSYEQYF
TRBJ2-7 | few | TRBV5-1 | TRBD1 | TGCGCCAGCAGCTTGGAACAGGGGTGGTACGAGCAGTACTTC | CASSLEQGWYEQYF
TRBJ2-7 | . | TRBV5-4 | TRBD1 | TGTGCCAGCAGCCACGGGGACAGACCCTACGAGCAGTACTTC | CASSHGDRPYEQYF
TRBJ2-1 | . | TRBV27 | TRBD1 | TGTGCCACCCGGGGACAGCAAAACAATGAGCAGTTCTTC | CATRGQQNNEQFF
TRBJ1-5 | . | TRBV2 | . | TGTGCCAGCAGATCTATGGGGGGTCAGCCCCAGCATTTT | CASRSMGGQPQHF
TRBJ1-2 | once | TRBV28 | . | TGTGCCAGCAGCCAGGGGTTTAACTATGGCTACACCTTC | CASSQGFNYGYTF
TRBJ1-1 | . | TRBV2 | . | TGTGCCAGCAGTCCGCGCGGGGGGGGTCAAGCTTTCTTT | CASSPRGGGQAFF
TRBJ1-2 | . | TRBV28 | . | TGTGCCAGCAGTACCAGACAAGCGGATGGCTACACCTTC | CASSTRQADGYTF